Sequencing of this TCR beta chain was carried out in a study of cytomegalovirus exposure and HLA in healthy donors. Study-wide points: Later work found that TCR association rates differed between HLA loci; DRB1 had the most and HLA-C the fewest. Reportedly, diagnosis of cytomegalovirus status by the classifier showed high specificity and sensitivity. Within an earlier analysis, most TCR beta V segments proved productive either about 90% or about 30% of the time.

As regards this clone: Its specificity is unknown.

Use of 60 Vbeta and 13 Jbeta primers characterized the PCR. Per the original methods: The authors later counted 75 million to 90 million unique TCR beta chains, some 9.9 million of them shared. Here immunoSEQ multiplex PCR was the method, and the copy in TCRdb shows in-frame clones only, minus some. From that table come the V and J calls and clone size; the DNA was used to work out D and trimming. This sample has about 110,000 clones, with approximately 70% found just once. The sample consisted of PBMCs. This clonotype was obtained from a man in his forties in good health and CMV-seronegative.

CDR3 in amino acids: CASSPRTGGGEQYF. The DNA for the CDR3 is TGTGCCAGCAGCCCCCGGACAGGGGGCGGCGAGCAGTACTTC. The chain carries TRBV7-2 and TRBJ2-7, with 11 positions matching TRBD1. The CDR3 sequence is 14 residues long. The trim removed 5 bases at V and 6 bases at J, leaving 6 bases unmatched. The germline V gene encodes CDR1 SGHTA and CDR2 FQGNSA.